This TCR beta chain was sequenced during a study of shared clonotypes between healthy human individuals. The table lists this clone with a count of one. The protocol was immunoSEQ multiplex PCR, while the TCRdb copy is restricted to in-frame clones and leaves out a portion. The sample has about 2,100,000 clones, just over 90% seen once. CD45RO negativity and positive selection for CCR7 defined naive CD8 cells, a population that excluded terminally differentiated effector memory CD45RA+ cells. Germline CDR1 and CDR2: MNHEY and SMNVEV (reference sequence). The CDR3 loop spans 15 amino acids. The junction had 10 bases not matched to a gene; V was cut back by 5 bases and J by 7 bases.

Sequencing was carried out using naive CD8+ T cells from PBMCs. The J gene is TRBJ1-1, the V gene TRBV27; 10 positions match TRBD1. The receptor was isolated from a man younger than 35 in good health. Some clones in this sample may be carry-over from other donors' samples. The CDR3 nucleotides read TGTGCCAGCAGTACCCCTGACAGGGGGCTTTTTGAAGCTTTCTTT. Its protein product is CASSTPDRGLFEAFF.